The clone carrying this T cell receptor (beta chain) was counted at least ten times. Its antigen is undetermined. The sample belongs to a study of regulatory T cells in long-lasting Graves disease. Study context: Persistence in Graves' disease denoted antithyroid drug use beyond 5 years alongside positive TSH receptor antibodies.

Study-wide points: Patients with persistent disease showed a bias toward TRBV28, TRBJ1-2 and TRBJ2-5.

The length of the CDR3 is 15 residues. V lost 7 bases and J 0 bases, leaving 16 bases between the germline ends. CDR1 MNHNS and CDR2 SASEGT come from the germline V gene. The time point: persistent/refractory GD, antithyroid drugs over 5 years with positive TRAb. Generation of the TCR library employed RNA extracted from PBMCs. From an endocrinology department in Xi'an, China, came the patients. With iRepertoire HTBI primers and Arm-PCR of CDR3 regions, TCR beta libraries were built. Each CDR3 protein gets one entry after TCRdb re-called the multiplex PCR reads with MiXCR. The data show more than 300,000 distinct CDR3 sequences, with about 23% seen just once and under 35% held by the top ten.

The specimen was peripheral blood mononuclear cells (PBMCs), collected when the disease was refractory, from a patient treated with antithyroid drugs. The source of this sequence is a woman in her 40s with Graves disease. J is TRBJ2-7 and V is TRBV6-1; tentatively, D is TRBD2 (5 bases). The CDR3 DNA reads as TGTGCCAGCAAAGACTTGAGGGAGCTCTCCTACGAGCAGTACTTC. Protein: CASKDLRELSYEQYF.